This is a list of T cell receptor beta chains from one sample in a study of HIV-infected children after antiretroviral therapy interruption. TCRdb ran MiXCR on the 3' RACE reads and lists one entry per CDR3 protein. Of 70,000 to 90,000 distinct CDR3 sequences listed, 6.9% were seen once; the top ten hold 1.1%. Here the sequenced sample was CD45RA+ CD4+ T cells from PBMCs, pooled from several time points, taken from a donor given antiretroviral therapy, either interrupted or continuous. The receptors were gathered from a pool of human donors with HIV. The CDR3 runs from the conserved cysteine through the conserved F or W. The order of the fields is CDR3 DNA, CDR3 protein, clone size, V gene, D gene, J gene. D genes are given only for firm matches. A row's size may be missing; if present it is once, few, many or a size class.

TGTGCCACCAGCAGAGCGTGGGCTGGACAGGCTAGCACCGGGGAGCTGTTTTTT,CATSRAWAGQASTGELFF,many,TRBV15,TRBD1,TRBJ2-2
TGTGCCAGCAGGAAGGGACCTAATCAGCCCCAGCATTTT,CASRKGPNQPQHF,-,TRBV5-7,-,TRBJ1-5
TGTGCCAGTAGTATCGGAAACATTCAGTACTTC,CASSIGNIQYF,many,TRBV19,-,TRBJ2-4
TGTGCCATCAGGGGGGACGCCAGGCAGCCCCAGCATTTT,CAIRGDARQPQHF,many,TRBV10-3,-,TRBJ1-5
TGCGCCAGCAGCGAAGACCTGAGGGTGGAGACCCAGTACTTC,CASSEDLRVETQYF,-,TRBV5-1,-,TRBJ2-5
TGTGCCGCAGGGCGACAGGGACCCTACGAGCAGTACTTC,CAAGRQGPYEQYF,many,TRBV10-3,TRBD1,TRBJ2-7
TGTGCCAGCAGCTTGATGAGCGGGACGGGCGGAAACATTCAGTACTTC,CASSLMSGTGGNIQYF,many,TRBV5-6,TRBD2,TRBJ2-4
TGTGCCAGTAGTATGGAACTAGCGGTCTTTAGCTCCTACAATGAGCAGTTCTTC,CASSMELAVFSSYNEQFF,many,TRBV19,TRBD2,TRBJ2-1
TGTGCCAGCGGGGACAGATCCTACGAGCAGTACTTC,CASGDRSYEQYF,many,TRBV3-1,TRBD1,TRBJ2-7
TGCAGTGCTAGAGTGTTGTCCGGGGGACTCACAGATACGCAGTATTTT,CSARVLSGGLTDTQYF,many,TRBV20-1,-,TRBJ2-3
TGTGCCAGCAGCTCAACCGGGACAGGGCTCCGCGAGCAGTACTTC,CASSSTGTGLREQYF,-,TRBV5-1,TRBD1,TRBJ2-7
TGTGCCAGCAGCCAAGAAGGGGGGTTAGCGGGGATCACAGATACGCAGTATTTT,CASSQEGGLAGITDTQYF,many,TRBV3-1,TRBD2,TRBJ2-3
TGTGCCTGGACCCTTGGGACTGGAAACACCATATATTTT,CAWTLGTGNTIYF,many,TRBV30,-,TRBJ1-3
TGTGCCAGCAGGACAGCTAGCGGGACCTACAATGAGCAGTTCTTC,CASRTASGTYNEQFF,few,TRBV6-1,TRBD2,TRBJ2-1
TGTGCCAGCAGCTTAGCCGGGACAGCGAACACCGGGGAGCTGTTTTTT,CASSLAGTANTGELFF,-,TRBV9,TRBD1,TRBJ2-2
TGTGCCAGCAGCACAAGGGCAGATACGCAGTATTTT,CASSTRADTQYF,once,TRBV12-3/TRBV12-4,-,TRBJ2-3